What follows are 8 T cell receptor beta chains derived from one specimen sequenced in a study of blood T cell repertoires in COVID-19. Sequencing used immunoSEQ multiplex PCR; TCRdb keeps in-frame clones, though not all of them. The data hold about 280,000 clones, with roughly four fifths observed a single time. The sequenced material came from peripheral blood. These receptors were taken from a woman aged 45-60 years who had recovered from COVID-19.

This clone was recorded only once. The chain employs TRBV4-1 and TRBJ1-2; possibly TRBD1 for D (5 bases). The CDR3 is made up of 16 amino acids. CDR1 is MGHRA, CDR2 YSYEKL, per germline. V lost 1 base, J lost 2 bases, and 14 bases lay in between. The CDR3: CASSQVSGVLNYGYTF. DNA of the CDR3: TGCGCCAGCAGCCAAGTGTCGGGGGTCCTAAACTATGGCTACACCTTC.

The chain employs TRBV2 and TRBJ2-7; 7 bases align to TRBD1. CDR3 length equals 13 residues. The germline gives CDR1 SNHLY, CDR2 FYNNEI. V shed 8 bases, J shed 6 bases, and the junction held 10 bases outside the gene matches. CDR3 loop: CASGGQTLGEQYF. As DNA, the CDR3 is TGTGCCAGCGGGGGACAGACCCTAGGCGAGCAGTACTTC.

This sequence joins TRBV6-4 and TRBJ1-5, with 7 bases fitting TRBD1. The CDR3 length is 15 residues. Germline V gene data show CDR1 as MRHNA and CDR2 as SNTAGT. The ends lost 6 bases at V and 2 bases at J; junction bases unmatched: 7. The CDR3 nucleotides read TGTGCCAGCAGGAGACAGGGTCGTGGCAATCAGCCCCAGCATTTT. Its protein product is CASRRQGRGNQPQHF.

The V call is TRBV28, the J call TRBJ1-2; 9 bases map to TRBD1. From germline, CDR1 is MDHEN and CDR2 SYDVKM. The ends lost 4 bases at V and 4 bases at J; junction bases unmatched: 10. The CDR3 sequence is 16 residues long. CDR3 sequence: CASSSPQQGAAYGYTF. The CDR3 DNA sequence: TGTGCCAGCAGTTCCCCCCAACAGGGGGCGGCCTATGGCTACACCTTC.

This chain uses TRBV30 with TRBJ1-5; D is undetermined. V dropped 4 bases and J dropped 9 bases, with 16 bases sitting between them. This CDR3 comprises 13 residues. Germline V gene lookup returns CDR1 GTSNPN and CDR2 SVGIG (reference sequence). The CDR3 nucleotides are TGTGCCTGGACCCGCCACCCGGCAGGGCCCCAGCATTTT. Amino acid sequence: CAWTRHPAGPQHF.

V is TRBV11-1 and J is TRBJ2-3; 7 bases line up with TRBD2. Germline V gene lookup returns CDR1 SGHAT and CDR2 FQDESV (reference sequence). J was trimmed by 1 base and V by 6 bases; bases with no gene match: 4. The CDR3 sequence is 14 residues long. CDR3 residues: CASRRGMGTDTQYF. The CDR3 DNA follows: TGTGCCAGCAGGCGGGGGATGGGCACAGATACGCAGTATTTT.

The chain couples TRBV11-3 to TRBJ1-6; the match to TRBD1 covers 7 bases. Trimming cost V 3 bases and J 9 bases; bases outside gene matches: 2. This CDR3 contains 13 residues. CDR1 is SGHNT and CDR2 is YENEEA in the germline V gene. For the CDR3, the DNA is TGTGCCAGCAGCTTTACAGGGGTTTCACCCCTCCACTTT. It translates to CASSFTGVSPLHF.

The CDR3 reads CATSRRDYGYGYTF. CDR3 DNA: TGTGCCACCAGCCGCCGGGACTATGGCTATGGCTACACCTTC. The rearrangement uses TRBV15 and TRBJ1-2; a weak D match, TRBD1 (5 bases). V shed 5 bases and J shed 4 bases, with 14 bases lying between them. This CDR3 is built from 14 residues. Germline V gene sequence: CDR1 LNHNV, CDR2 YYDKDF (reference sequence).